The 20 T cell receptor beta chains below were found in one sample sequenced in a study of tumor and adjacent non-tumor tissue in lung cancer. The library came from three nested PCR rounds adapted from ARM-PCR protocols. Each CDR3 protein is one row after TCRdb ran MiXCR on the multiplex PCR reads. The profile shows fewer than 150,000 distinct CDR3 sequences, around 61% of them singletons. This sample's RNA came from whole unsorted tissue. Sequencing was performed on lung tumor tissue. The receptor set was obtained from a man in his fifties or sixties with small cell lung cancer.

In this sample, this clonotype turned up a few times. Compared with germline, one end of the junction differs, possibly owing to a read error. The chain recombines TRBV6-1 with TRBJ1-4; D gene unclear. The CDR3 runs to 18 residues. Germline CDR1 is MNHNS and CDR2 is SASEGT. CDR3 sequence (DNA): TGTGCCAGCAGTGAAGCGCTAGGACTCACGACCATTAATGAAGAACTGTTTTTT. Amino acid sequence: CASSEALGLTTINEELFF.

The chain recombines TRBV5-1 with TRBJ2-2; 7 nucleotides line up with TRBD1. Per germline, CDR1 SGHRS and CDR2 YFSETQ. CDR3 length: 15 amino acids. V lost 1 base, J lost 5 bases, and 5 bases stayed unmatched. CDR3 nucleotides: TGCGCCAGCAGCTTGCAAGGGGGCGGGACCGGGGAGCTGTTTTTT. Residues: CASSLQGGGTGELFF.

With regard to this clonotype: One base away lies a much larger clone, so this may be a sequencing read error. The V and J genes are TRBV4-1 and TRBJ2-1, with 8 bases lining up with TRBD2. CDR1 is MGHRA and CDR2 is YSYEKL in the germline V gene. The CDR3 extends over 16 amino acids. CDR3 protein: CASSPRGSGTLMEQLF. CDR3 coding DNA: TGCGCCAGCAGCCCTCGTGGTAGCGGGACCTTGATGGAGCAGCTCTTC.

This clonotype was recorded at least ten times. The chain uses TRBV6-5 and TRBJ2-5; tentatively, D is TRBD2 (5 bases). Germline CDR1 reads MNHEY; CDR2 reads SVGAGI. The CDR3 is 11 amino acids. V was shortened by 10 bases and J by 4 bases, with 10 bases between the two germline ends. The CDR3 protein is CATTRAETQYF. In DNA form, the CDR3 reads TGTGCCACCACGAGGGCAGAGACCCAGTACTTC.

V and J are TRBV11-2 and TRBJ2-1; D may be TRBD2 (5 bases). The CDR3 spans 12 residues. The germline CDR1 and CDR2 sequences are SGHAT and FQNNGV. V lost 9 bases, J lost 11 bases, and 17 bases lay in between. The CDR3 DNA reads as TGTGCCAGTAGCGCCCAGAGGTATAAGCAGTTCTTC. Protein product: CASSAQRYKQFF.

A word on this clonotype: One junction end does not reproduce the germline sequence, and a read error may be involved. The chain joins TRBV11-3 to TRBJ2-1; TRBD2 might be the D (5 bases). The CDR3 contains 17 residues. CDR1 SGHNT and CDR2 YENEEA come from the germline V gene. The CDR3 DNA is TGTACCAGCAGCCCTCCCCAACTAGGCCTTACTAGGTATGAGCAGTTCTTC. The encoded protein is CTSSPPQLGLTRYEQFF.

V usage is TRBV24-1 and J usage is TRBJ2-1; D unresolved. The germline V and J ends were trimmed by 8 bases and 0 bases, with 7 bases remaining between them. The CDR3 is 13 amino acids. The germline CDR1 and CDR2 sequences are KGHDR and SFDVKD. CDR3 region: CATMGSSYNEQFF. The CDR3 bases are TGTGCCACCATGGGCAGCTCCTACAATGAGCAGTTCTTC.

The chain couples TRBV20-1 to TRBJ2-1; 10 nucleotides match TRBD2. Germline-derived CDR1 and CDR2 are DFQATT and SNEGSKA (reference sequence). The CDR3 runs 18 residues. The V and J ends lost 3 bases and 0 bases, in that order; junction bases with no gene match: 11. The CDR3 DNA reads TGCAGTGCTAGTGGCCTAGCGGGAGCCACGAACTCCTACAATGAGCAGTTCTTC. This sequence encodes CSASGLAGATNSYNEQFF.

This clonotype was counted at least ten times. This chain connects TRBV6-5 to TRBJ2-1; D unresolved. Trimming cost V 2 bases and J 4 bases, with 12 bases left between them. CDR1 is MNHEY and CDR2 is SVGAGI in the germline V gene. This CDR3 has 15 amino acids. CDR3: CASSYLPPVYNEQFF. CDR3 nucleotides: TGTGCCAGCAGTTACCTACCGCCAGTATACAATGAGCAGTTCTTC.

As concerns this clonotype: One end of the junction fails to match germline, which may point to a read error. The chain is built from TRBV6-1 and TRBJ1-5; D is ambiguous. CDR3 size: 13 residues. Germline CDR1 is MNHNS and CDR2 is SASEGT. CDR3 sequence (DNA): TGTGTCAGCAGTGAAATTGGGCCTGAGGCCCAGCATTTT. Encoded protein: CVSSEIGPEAQHF.

This clonotype was seen only once. The chain has TRBV5-1 and TRBJ2-3; 13 bases align to TRBD2. The J segment lost 2 bases and the V segment lost 4 bases, leaving 7 bases of the junction unmatched. The germline CDR1 and CDR2 sequences are SGHRS and YFSETQ. The CDR3 extends over 17 amino acids. The CDR3 loop is CASSRGLAGDLTDTQYF. DNA for the CDR3: TGCGCCAGCAGCCGTGGACTAGCGGGAGACCTCACAGATACGCAGTATTTT.

A note on this clonotype: The germline gene is not matched at one end of the junction; a read error may be the cause. The rearrangement uses TRBV29-1 and TRBJ1-1; unclear D gene. The germline V gene encodes CDR1 SQVTM and CDR2 ANQGSEA. The CDR3 extends over 14 amino acids. The CDR3 bases are TGCAGCGTCGAAAAGGACGGTATGAACACTGTAGCTTTCTTT. It translates to CSVEKDGMNTVAFF.

The DNA for the CDR3 is TGTGCCAGCAGTCAGGGACTAGCGGGAGAGGGCGAGACCCAGTACTTC. This gives the protein CASSQGLAGEGETQYF. The V gene is TRBV6-2 or TRBV6-3, the J gene TRBJ2-5; 14 bases are a match to TRBD2. CDR3 length: 16 residues. V dropped 5 bases and J dropped 5; count of bases not matched to a gene: 7. The germline gives CDR1 MNHEY, CDR2 SVGEGT.

The gene calls are TRBV11-1 and TRBJ2-1; possibly TRBD1 for D (6 bases). The V gene's germline CDR1 is SGHAT and CDR2 FQDESV (reference sequence). The CDR3 spans 15 residues. V gave up 10 bases and J gave up 7 bases, with 23 bases separating them. Here the CDR3 reads CATSPRQDRVNEQFF. The CDR3 DNA follows: TGTGCCACTAGCCCTCGACAGGATAGGGTGAATGAGCAGTTCTTC.

A note on this clonotype: Mismatch with germline at one junction end may stem from a read error. The CDR3 region is CVSSLQYEQYF. The CDR3 DNA follows: TGTGTCAGCAGCCTACAGTACGAGCAGTATTTC. The chain has TRBV11-2 and TRBJ2-7; D is uncertain. The CDR3 runs 11 residues. CDR1 and CDR2 from the germline V gene are SGHAT and FQNNGV.

The rearrangement joins TRBV29-1 to TRBJ1-6; 12 bases map to TRBD1. With V trimmed by 5 bases and J by 10 bases, 6 bases remained unmatched. Germline V gene lookup returns CDR1 SQVTM and CDR2 ANQGSEA. The CDR3 has 14 amino acids. The CDR3 DNA is TGCAGCGTTAAGGGGGGACAGGGGGCATCACCCCTCCACTTT. Amino acids: CSVKGGQGASPLHF.

Points on this clonotype: An end of the junction does not agree with germline; a read error may underlie this. The chain carries TRBV29-1 and TRBJ2-3, with D possibly being TRBD2 (5 bases). The V gene's germline CDR1 is SQVTM and CDR2 ANQGSEA. The CDR3 covers 13 residues. Written as DNA, the CDR3 is TGCAGCATTGACCTTTCTAGCACTGATACGCACTATTTT. Its translation: CSIDLSSTDTHYF.

The chain has TRBV11-3 and TRBJ2-5, with D perhaps matching TRBD1 (5 bases). Deletions cut 5 bases from V and 4 bases from J, with 17 bases between. The CDR3 is 15 amino acids. Germline CDR1 is SGHNT and CDR2 is YENEEA. CDR3 in amino acids: CASSADRGSLETQYF. Written as DNA, the CDR3 is TGTGCCAGCAGCGCTGATAGGGGCTCCCTAGAGACCCAGTACTTC.

Note on this clonotype: Its ends do not fully match the called genes, so a read error is possible. The chain uses TRBV4-1 and TRBJ1-5; D not resolved. Germline assignment: CDR1 MGHRA and CDR2 YSYEKL. The CDR3 length is 16 residues. This chain's CDR3 is CACSQVGSEGNQPQHF. For the CDR3, the DNA is TGCGCCTGCAGCCAAGTTGGCTCGGAGGGTAATCAGCCCCAGCATTTT.

About this clonotype: Just one base apart from a much larger clone, this may be a read error. The chain recombines TRBV5-6 with TRBJ2-7; a possible D gene is TRBD2 (6 bases). CDR3 length: 13 amino acids. Germline V gene lookup returns CDR1 SGHDT and CDR2 YYEEEE. As DNA, the CDR3 is TGTGCCAGCAGCTTGGTTCGTTCGGGGGAGCAGCACTTC. This encodes CASSLVRSGEQHF. Using reference TRBV5-6 and TRBJ2-7 for the parts outside the CDR3, the full variable domain is DAGVTQSPTHLIKTRGQQVTLRCSPKSGHDTVSWYQQALGQGPQFIFQYYEEEERQRGNFPDRFSGHQFPNYSSELNVNALLLGDSALYLCASSLVRSGEQHFGPGTRLTVT.